Below, 19 T cell receptor beta chains from the same sample are listed, as sequenced in a study of OX40 agonist ivuxolimab in advanced cancers. Sequencing used immunoSEQ multiplex PCR; TCRdb keeps in-frame clones, though not all of them. This sample has about 42,000 clones; approximately 83% occur once, and the top ten carry just under 15%. Specimen: CD4+ or CD8+ T cells sorted from blood, collected in a trial of the OX40 agonist ivuxolimab. These receptors were collected from an adult with an advanced solid tumor such as melanoma, head and neck, liver or kidney cancer.

CDR3 nucleotide sequence: TGTGCCAGCAGGGGGACTGGGGTCACTGAAGCTTTCTTT. Encoded protein: CASRGTGVTEAFF. The gene calls are TRBV27 and TRBJ1-1, with D perhaps matching TRBD1 (5 bases). The germline V gene encodes CDR1 MNHEY and CDR2 SMNVEV (reference sequence). V dropped 6 bases and J dropped 4 bases, with 12 bases sitting between them. This CDR3 has 13 amino acids.

The sample holds one count of this clone. The genes are TRBV7-6 and TRBJ2-3; D not resolved. With 3 bases removed from V and 1 base from J, the gap between germline ends came to 5 bases. In germline, CDR1 is SGHVS, CDR2 FNYEAQ. The length of the CDR3 is 13 residues. In DNA, the CDR3 is TGTGCCAGCAGCTTTTACGGCACAGATACGCAGTATTTT. Its translation is CASSFYGTDTQYF.

Here the CDR3 DNA reads TGTGCCAGCAGCACTAGCGGGAGAGAGTACAATGAGCAGTTCTTC. Translation: CASSTSGREYNEQFF. The rearrangement joins TRBV9 to TRBJ2-1, with 11 bases matching TRBD2. Germline assignment: CDR1 SGDLS and CDR2 YYNGEE. CDR3 length: 15 amino acids. Trimming took 4 bases from V and 4 from J; bases not matched to a gene: 4. The whole variable domain, filled in from reference TRBV9 and TRBJ2-1, reads DSGVTQTPKHLITATGQRVTLRCSPRSGDLSVYWYQQSLDQGLQFLIQYYNGEERAKGNILERFSAQQFPDLHSELNLSSLELGDSALYFCASSTSGREYNEQFFGPGTRLTVL.

The chain combines TRBV6-5 with TRBJ1-1; TRBD1 matches at 7 bases. The CDR3 is 14 amino acids. Germline CDR1 reads MNHEY; CDR2 reads SVGAGI. V shed 0 bases and J 4 bases; nucleotides not matched to a gene: 2. The CDR3 loop reads CASSYSAGGTEAFF. As DNA, the CDR3 is TGTGCCAGCAGTTACTCTGCAGGGGGCACTGAAGCTTTCTTT.

The chain joins TRBV19 to TRBJ2-7; unclear D gene. With 1 base removed from V and 5 bases from J, the gap between germline ends came to 12 bases. In germline, CDR1 is LNHDA, CDR2 SQIVND (reference sequence). The CDR3 runs to 14 residues. CDR3 sequence: CASSIVAPLNEQYV. The CDR3, as DNA: TGTGCCAGTAGTATAGTTGCCCCTTTAAACGAGCAGTACGTC.

The chain links TRBV5-6 to TRBJ1-5; tentative D call: TRBD1 (5 bases). CDR3 length equals 13 residues. Trimming took 7 bases from V and 4 from J, leaving 12 bases between them. Germline CDR1 is SGHDT and CDR2 is YYEEEE. The CDR3 DNA reads as TGTGCCAGCTCTTATGGGGGGAATCAGCCCCAGCATTTT. Amino acids: CASSYGGNQPQHF. Looking up the rest from reference TRBV5-6 and TRBJ1-5 gives the full variable domain: DAGVTQSPTHLIKTRGQQVTLRCSPKSGHDTVSWYQQALGQGPQFIFQYYEEEERQRGNFPDRFSGHQFPNYSSELNVNALLLGDSALYLCASSYGGNQPQHFGDGTRLSIL.

The chain is built from TRBV6-6 and TRBJ2-1; 9 bases match TRBD2. The CDR3 runs to 16 residues. The V gene end was trimmed by 2 bases and the J gene end by 0 bases; junction bases not matched to a gene: 2. Per the germline V gene, CDR1 is MNHNY and CDR2 is SVGAGI (reference sequence). The CDR3 spells CASSYGGGASYNEQFF. CDR3 DNA: TGTGCCAGCAGTTACGGCGGGGGGGCCTCCTACAATGAGCAGTTCTTC.

This clone was observed a handful of times. The V gene is TRBV2, the J gene TRBJ2-3; 9 bases map to TRBD1. The germline CDR1 and CDR2 sequences are SNHLY and FYNNEI. Trimming cost V 7 bases and J 2 bases; bases outside gene matches: 13. The length of the CDR3 is 17 residues. CDR3 coding DNA: TGTGCCAGCAAGTCCGGGACAGGGAACATTTTCACAGATACGCAGTATTTT. Translation: CASKSGTGNIFTDTQYF.

Notes on this clone: One junction end does not reproduce the germline sequence, and a read error may be involved. The genes are TRBV7-7 and TRBJ2-2; 10 bases fit TRBD2. The CDR3 contains 15 residues. Looked up from germline, CDR1 is SSHAT and CDR2 is FNYEAQ (reference sequence). The CDR3 sequence: CASSLAGARTGELFF. The DNA for the CDR3 is TGTGCCAGCAGCCTAGCGGGGGCCCGAACCGGGGAGCTGTTTTTT.

The V gene is TRBV5-1, the J gene TRBJ2-1; D not resolved. Germline V gives CDR1 SGHRS, CDR2 YFSETQ. The V gene lost 0 bases and the J gene lost 0 bases, with 16 bases spanning the gap. This CDR3 is built from 18 residues. CDR3 region: CASSLGLELLVSYNEQFF. The CDR3 DNA reads as TGCGCCAGCAGCTTGGGTTTAGAACTTCTAGTCTCCTACAATGAGCAGTTCTTC.

This clone was detected only once. The chain recombines TRBV5-1 with TRBJ1-1, with 9 nucleotides matching TRBD1. The germline CDR1 and CDR2 sequences are SGHRS and YFSETQ. After removal of 4 bases from V and 4 bases from J, the junction contained 8 bases not matched to a gene. This CDR3 contains 15 residues. The CDR3 reads CASSEGQGIITEAFF. The CDR3 DNA reads TGCGCCAGCAGCGAAGGACAGGGGATAATCACTGAAGCTTTCTTT.

The J gene is TRBJ2-1, the V gene TRBV9, with a tentative D call TRBD2 (5 bases). The CDR3 is made up of 13 amino acids. The ends were cut back, 0 bases at V and 6 bases at J, with 7 bases in the middle. Germline V CDR1 and CDR2: SGDLS, YYNGEE. CDR3 sequence: CASSVGAGNEQFF. The CDR3 DNA is TGTGCCAGCAGCGTAGGGGCGGGCAATGAGCAGTTCTTC.

This rearrangement joins TRBV19 to TRBJ1-1, with a weak D call TRBD1 (5 bases). Trimming took off 1 base at V and 7 bases at J, with 7 bases between the two ends. The CDR3 is 12 residues long. CDR1 and CDR2 from the germline V gene are LNHDA and SQIVND (reference sequence). The CDR3 sequence: CASSIGRGEAFF. The CDR3 DNA sequence: TGTGCCAGTAGTATAGGGAGGGGTGAAGCTTTCTTT.

The chain couples TRBV7-6 to TRBJ2-1; the D gene is possibly TRBD2 (6 bases). In germline, CDR1 is SGHVS, CDR2 FNYEAQ. The V and J ends lost 5 bases and 7 bases respectively, with 12 bases between them. CDR3 length equals 13 residues. In nucleotides, the CDR3 is TGTGCCAGCAGCGATCGGGGGTTAAATGAGCAGTTCTTC. Protein sequence: CASSDRGLNEQFF.

The genes are TRBV11-3 and TRBJ2-3; tentatively, D is TRBD2 (7 bases). There are 16 residues in the CDR3. V was shortened by 5 bases and J by 2 bases, with 17 bases between the two germline ends. CDR1 SGHNT and CDR2 YENEEA come from the germline V gene. The CDR3 spells CASSPRPGGNTDTQYF. The CDR3 nucleotides are TGTGCCAGCAGCCCCCGCCCGGGGGGCAACACAGATACGCAGTATTTT. The full variable domain, in which reference TRBV11-3 and TRBJ2-3 provide the parts outside the CDR3, is EAGVVQSPRYKIIEKKQPVAFWCNPISGHNTLYWYLQNLGQGPELLIRYENEEAVDDSQLPKDRFSAERLKGVDSTLKIQPAELGDSAVYLCASSPRPGGNTDTQYFGPGTRLTVL.

This chain uses TRBV9 with TRBJ2-1; no clear D. Germline assignment: CDR1 SGDLS and CDR2 YYNGEE. The CDR3 is 15 residues long. V was clipped by 0 bases and J by 6 bases, with 13 bases between them. This CDR3 reads CASSVEGSPANEQFF. CDR3 sequence (DNA): TGTGCCAGCAGCGTAGAAGGATCCCCGGCCAATGAGCAGTTCTTC. The whole variable domain, remainder taken from reference TRBV9 and TRBJ2-1, is DSGVTQTPKHLITATGQRVTLRCSPRSGDLSVYWYQQSLDQGLQFLIQYYNGEERAKGNILERFSAQQFPDLHSELNLSSLELGDSALYFCASSVEGSPANEQFFGPGTRLTVL.

The chain couples TRBV5-5 to TRBJ2-1; TRBD2 matches at 13 bases. The CDR3 contains 17 residues. The V segment lost 4 bases and the J segment 4 bases; nucleotides outside the gene matches: 8. Germline V CDR1 and CDR2: SGHKS, YYEKEE (reference sequence). The CDR3 bases are TGTGCCAGCAGCGGGCGGACTAGCGGGGGCCTTTACAATGAGCAGTTCTTC. Translation gives CASSGRTSGGLYNEQFF.

The V call is TRBV2, the J call TRBJ1-1; weak D call: TRBD1 (5 bases). The length of the CDR3 is 13 residues. Germline CDR1 SNHLY, CDR2 FYNNEI. V shed 6 bases and J shed 5 bases, with 13 bases lying between them. Here the CDR3 reads CASRGGSGTEAFF. Here the CDR3 DNA reads TGTGCCAGCAGGGGGGGGTCTGGAACTGAAGCTTTCTTT.

The rearrangement uses TRBV6-4 and TRBJ2-1, with a tentative D call TRBD2 (5 bases). This CDR3 is 18 amino acids long. The V end lost 0 bases, the J end lost 0 bases, and 15 bases lay between the germline ends. Germline V lookup: CDR1 MRHNA, CDR2 SNTAGT. The CDR3 is CASSDSNPPSLSYNEQFF. CDR3 bases: TGTGCCAGCAGTGACTCGAATCCCCCTAGCCTCTCCTACAATGAGCAGTTCTTC.